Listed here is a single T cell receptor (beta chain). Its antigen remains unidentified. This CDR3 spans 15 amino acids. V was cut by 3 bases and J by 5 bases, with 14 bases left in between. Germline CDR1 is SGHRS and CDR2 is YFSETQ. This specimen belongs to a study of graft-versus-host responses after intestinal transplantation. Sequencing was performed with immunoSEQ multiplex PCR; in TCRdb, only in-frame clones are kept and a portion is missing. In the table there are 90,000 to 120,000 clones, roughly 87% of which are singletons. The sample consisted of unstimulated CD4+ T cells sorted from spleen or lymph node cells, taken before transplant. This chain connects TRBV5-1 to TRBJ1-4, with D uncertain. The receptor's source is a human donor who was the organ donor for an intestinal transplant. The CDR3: CASSYSLDPNEKLFF. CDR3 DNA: TGCGCCAGCAGCTACTCCCTAGACCCGAATGAAAAACTGTTTTTT. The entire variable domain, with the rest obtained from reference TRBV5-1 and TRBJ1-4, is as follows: KAGVTQTPRYLIKTRGQQVTLSCSPISGHRSVSWYQQTPGQGLQFLFEYFSETQRNKGNFPGRFSGRQFSNSRSEMNVSTLELGDSALYLCASSYSLDPNEKLFFGSGTQLSVL.